This paragraph reports one T cell receptor beta chain. These data come from a study of blood T cell repertoires in COVID-19. Looking at the study overall: There were acute and convalescent COVID-19 samples, and they came from the United States, Italy and Spain.

Authors' methods: Amplifying reference gene primers gave estimates of nucleated cell counts. TCRdb keeps only in-frame clones here, not all; method: immunoSEQ multiplex PCR. That table is the source of V, J and clone size, and D and trimming were worked out from the DNA. The top ten clones hold about 2.5% of a sample with 100,000 or so clones, under 95% of them seen once. Sequencing was performed on peripheral blood. The TCR was taken from a human donor with active COVID-19. The donor label of this sample is uncertain.

The CDR3 DNA sequence: TGTGCCAGCAGTGACTCGAGAGGTACCTACGAGCAGTACTTC. Translating it yields CASSDSRGTYEQYF. V and J are TRBV6-4 and TRBJ2-7; unclear D gene. This CDR3 contains 14 residues. Germline V gene lookup returns CDR1 MRHNA and CDR2 SNTAGT. V was trimmed by 0 bases and J by 2 bases, leaving 8 bases between them.